These 11 T cell receptor beta chains originate from one sample sequenced in a study of cytomegalovirus exposure and HLA in healthy donors. The PCR contained 60 Vbeta and 13 Jbeta primers. Here immunoSEQ multiplex PCR was the method, and the copy in TCRdb shows in-frame clones only, minus some. In all, the sample yields about 200,000 clones. The sequencing input was PBMCs. The source is a man aged 25-45 years in good health and CMV-seronegative.

The chain employs TRBV30 and TRBJ2-7; D unclear. Germline lookup yields CDR1 GTSNPN and CDR2 SVGIG (reference sequence). There are 14 residues in the CDR3. Trimming took 5 bases from V and 0 from J, leaving 14 bases between them. The CDR3 region has the DNA TGTGCCTGGGGGCATGGGTCCGCCTCCTACGAGCAGTACTTC. Translated: CAWGHGSASYEQYF. Complete variable domain (other parts from reference TRBV30 and TRBJ2-7): SQTIHQWPATLVQPVGSPLSLECTVEGTSNPNLYWYRQAAGRGLQLLFYSVGIGQISSEVPQNLSASRPQDRQFILSSKKLLLSDSGFYLCAWGHGSASYEQYFGPGTRLTVT.

The V gene is TRBV7-8, the J gene TRBJ1-5; 7 nucleotides agree with TRBD1. V lost 5 bases and J lost 2; bases outside the gene matches: 6. This CDR3 comprises 15 residues. Looked up from germline, CDR1 is SGHVS and CDR2 is FQNEAQ. This CDR3 reads CASSRDRIGNQPQHF. As DNA, the CDR3 is TGTGCCAGCAGCCGGGACAGAATTGGCAATCAGCCCCAGCATTTT. The complete variable domain, with remaining parts taken from reference TRBV7-8 and TRBJ1-5, reads GAGVSQSPRYKVAKRGQDVALRCDPISGHVSLFWYQQALGQGPEFLTYFQNEAQLDKSGLPSDRFFAERPEGSVSTLKIQRTQQEDSAVYLCASSRDRIGNQPQHFGDGTRLSIL.

This rearrangement joins TRBV14 to TRBJ2-1; a possible D gene is TRBD2 (5 bases). This CDR3 has 14 amino acids. Trimming removed 0 bases at V and 5 bases at J, with 8 bases between. Germline V gives CDR1 SGHDN, CDR2 FVKESK. The CDR3 loop is CASSQDWEHNEQFF. The DNA of the CDR3 is TGTGCCAGCAGCCAAGATTGGGAGCACAATGAGCAGTTCTTC.

The chain links TRBV7-2 to TRBJ1-2; D might be TRBD1 (5 bases). Germline CDR1 SGHTA, CDR2 FQGNSA. The CDR3 extends over 14 amino acids. The V gene lost 0 bases and the J gene lost 6 bases, with 11 bases spanning the gap. The CDR3 region is CASSLAQGTDGYTF. The CDR3 nucleotides read TGTGCCAGCAGCTTAGCCCAGGGAACTGATGGCTACACCTTC.

The V gene is TRBV29-1, the J gene TRBJ1-2, with 11 positions matching TRBD1. The J segment lost 8 bases and the V segment lost 0 bases, leaving 8 bases of the junction unmatched. In germline, CDR1 is SQVTM, CDR2 ANQGSEA. The CDR3 spans 15 residues. DNA of the CDR3: TGCAGCGTTGAAGAGGACAGGGGGCTAAGTTGGGGCTACACCTTC. It encodes CSVEEDRGLSWGYTF.

The chain recombines TRBV9 with TRBJ1-1; 7 bases agree with TRBD1. The CDR3 sequence is 14 residues long. Losses at the gene ends were 0 bases for V and 7 bases for J; bases not matched to a gene: 6. CDR1 SGDLS and CDR2 YYNGEE come from the germline V gene. For the CDR3, the DNA is TGTGCCAGCAGCGTAGGGGACAGAGGGATTGAAGCTTTCTTT. Encoded protein: CASSVGDRGIEAFF.

The chain combines TRBV6-5 with TRBJ1-2; D is possibly TRBD1 (5 bases). The ends were cut back, 4 bases at V and 4 bases at J, with 13 bases in the middle. The CDR3 runs 14 residues. Germline V lookup: CDR1 MNHEY, CDR2 SVGAGI. CDR3 region: CASSSGPIIYGYTF. The CDR3, as DNA: TGTGCCAGCAGTTCAGGGCCGATAATCTATGGCTACACCTTC.

This rearrangement joins TRBV28 to TRBJ2-7; 12 bases are shared with TRBD1. The CDR3 has 14 amino acids. V was pared by 3 bases and J by 9 bases, with 6 bases of the junction left unmatched. The germline CDR1 and CDR2 sequences are MDHEN and SYDVKM. The CDR3 DNA is TGTGCCAGCAGTTTTCTGGGACAGGGGGCCGGGCAGTACTTC. It translates to CASSFLGQGAGQYF.

V usage is TRBV19 and J usage is TRBJ2-1, with TRBD2 matching over 12 bases. Germline V gives CDR1 LNHDA, CDR2 SQIVND (reference sequence). The V and J ends lost 3 bases and 2 bases, in that order; junction bases with no gene match: 2. This CDR3 contains 16 residues. CDR3 in DNA: TGTGCCAGTAGTATGCTAGCGGGAGGGACCTACAATGAGCAGTTCTTC. Translated, it gives CASSMLAGGTYNEQFF.

The V gene is TRBV30, the J gene TRBJ2-5; TRBD2 matches at 7 bases. With V trimmed by 0 bases and J by 4 bases, 8 bases remained unmatched. This CDR3 has 15 amino acids. Germline CDR1 GTSNPN, CDR2 SVGIG (reference sequence). The CDR3 DNA reads as TGTGCCTGGAGTGTGACATCGGGGAGGGCAGAGACCCAGTACTTC. Encoded protein: CAWSVTSGRAETQYF.

The genes are TRBV14 and TRBJ2-5; D gene unclear. Looked up from germline, CDR1 is SGHDN and CDR2 is FVKESK. The CDR3 is 15 amino acids. Trimming pared 1 base from V and 5 bases from J, leaving 14 bases between. The CDR3 is CASSQGSPRRETQYF. The DNA for the CDR3 is TGTGCCAGCAGCCAAGGGAGCCCGCGTCGTGAGACCCAGTACTTC.